A single sample is the source of the 2 T cell receptor beta chains below, sequenced in a study of CXCR3-negative and CXCR3-positive naive CD8 T cells (dated by TCRdb to about 2019). No antigen has been identified for these receptors. Sequencing was carried out with a NextSeq 550. The Human TCR Profiling Kit (MiLaboratory) was used to make UMI-labeled 5' RACE TRB cDNA libraries. TCRdb reprocessed the raw reads; every CDR3 protein sequence is a single record, and DNA is not supplied. The table for this sample records about 98,000 distinct CDR3 sequences. Jointly, the top ten make up less than 1.1% of the sample. The investigation overall reported the following: Compared with CXCR3-negative naive cells, CXCR3-positive naive cells had TRB CDR3s with higher hydrophobicity (lower Kidera factor 4), lower energy, and higher strength and volume indices.

Sequencing was carried out using naive CXCR3+ CD8+ T cells from blood. The cell subset or site tag for this specimen amounts to: CD45RO-CCR7+CD27+CD95- naive CD8+ T cells expressing CXCR3 (TNR3+). These receptors were collected from a human donor in good health. Some clones in this sample may be carry-over from other donors' samples.

The chain joins TRBV15 to TRBJ2-7; the TCRdb call, TRBD1, lacks DNA for checking. In germline, CDR1 is LNHNV, CDR2 YYDKDF (reference sequence). This CDR3 has 14 amino acids. This CDR3 is CATSLGRGPYEQYF.

The chain uses TRBV4-2 and TRBJ2-7. Looked up from germline, CDR1 is LGHNA and CDR2 is YNFKEQ. The CDR3 contains 14 residues. The CDR3 protein is CASSQGLGGYEQYF.